This TCR beta chain was captured in a study of glioma-infiltrating T cells. General study points: Very few CDR3 sequences were shared between tissue and blood. Non-neoplastic patients had below-expected tissue-blood divergence, while all gliomas exceeded expectation.

This clonotype was recorded many times. Its target is not known. Trimming shortened V by 5 bases and J by 7 bases, and 5 bases separated the two germline ends. Germline-derived CDR1 and CDR2 are SGHTA and FQGNSA. CDR3 length: 10 residues. Amplification of TCR alpha and beta CDR3 regions from RNA used iRepertoire nested multiplex PCR. Tissue mRNA or PBMC total RNA, about 85-400 ng, went into one-step reverse transcription and amplification. From the multiplex PCR reads, TCRdb called clonotypes with MiXCR, one entry per CDR3 protein. The sample includes over 100,000 distinct CDR3 sequences, less than 30% of them seen just once.

The chain is built from TRBV7-2 and TRBJ1-2; D remains ambiguous. The sequencing sample was made of glioma tissue, nonneoplastic brain tissue, or PBMCs (not recorded which). This TCR derives from a human donor with low-grade glioma or glioblastoma, undergoing nonglioma brain surgery, or in good health (not recorded which). The CDR3 DNA sequence: TGTGCCAGCAGCAAAATTGGCTACACCTTC. As protein: CASSKIGYTF.